This T cell receptor beta chain was obtained from a study of blood T cell repertoires in COVID-19. Study overall: Material from acute and convalescent COVID-19 was sourced from the United States, Italy and Spain.

V lost 4 bases, J lost 5 bases, and 1 base stayed unmatched. The germline V gene encodes CDR1 SEHNR and CDR2 FQNEAQ (reference sequence). The CDR3 totals 13 residues. Libraries were prepared by immunoSEQ multiplex PCR; TCRdb keeps only in-frame clonotypes and omits some of them. The sample shows about 42,000 clones, more than 75% of them seen only once. The material sequenced was peripheral blood. The chain links TRBV7-9 to TRBJ1-5; TRBD1 agrees at 8 bases. This clonotype originated in a man aged 70 or older with active or convalescent COVID-19. Here the CDR3 reads CASSSDRDQPQHF. The CDR3 DNA reads TGTGCCAGCAGCTCGGACAGGGATCAGCCCCAGCATTTT. Together with reference TRBV7-9 and TRBJ1-5, the CDR3 gives the full variable domain: DTGVSQNPRHKITKRGQNVTFRCDPISEHNRLYWYRQTLGQGPEFLTYFQNEAQLEKSRLLSDRFSAERPKGSFSTLEIQRTEQGDSAMYLCASSSDRDQPQHFGDGTRLSIL.